One sample yielded the 10 T cell receptor beta chains listed below, sequenced in a study of T-cell reconstitution after alpha-beta-depleted transplantation in children. Unique molecular identifiers were used in preparing the TCRbeta library. TCRdb used MiXCR to reprocess the PCR reads, holding one entry per CDR3 protein. Here the sample spans 490,000 or so distinct CDR3 sequences, under 15% being singletons. Sequenced material: PBMCs from the stem cell graft donor, taken from the stem cell graft. These TCRs come from a human donor who donated a stem cell graft to a child with combined immunodeficiency.

This clonotype was seen ten or more times. The V call is TRBV11-2, the J call TRBJ2-7; 10 positions match TRBD2. The CDR3 loop spans 19 amino acids. V gave up 5 bases and J gave up 3 bases; unmatched junction bases: 19. Germline V gene data show CDR1 as SGHAT and CDR2 as FQNNGV. CDR3 coding DNA: TGTGCCAGCAGCCCTGGGTGGACTAGCGGTTCTAGGTACTACTACGAGCAGTACTTC. Translating gives CASSPGWTSGSRYYYEQYF.

This clonotype appeared many times. The J gene is TRBJ2-5, the V gene TRBV18; D gene unclear. Trimming stripped 8 bases from V and 5 bases from J, with 12 bases between. The germline CDR1 and CDR2 sequences are KGHSH and LQKENI. CDR3 length: 12 residues. The CDR3 loop is CASSPLQETQYF. The CDR3 nucleotides read TGTGCCAGCAGCCCGTTACAGGAGACCCAGTACTTC.

In its sample, this clonotype was seen many times. The chain employs TRBV6-2 or TRBV6-3 and TRBJ2-7; D is ambiguous. Per the germline V gene, CDR1 is MNHEY and CDR2 is SVGEGT. The CDR3 has 14 residues. Trimming took 4 bases from V and 2 from J, leaving 12 bases between them. CDR3 residues: CASSWRTETYEQYF. In DNA form, the CDR3 reads TGTGCCAGCAGTTGGAGAACAGAAACCTACGAGCAGTACTTC.

The gene calls are TRBV20-1 and TRBJ1-2; D remains unclear. Germline assignment: CDR1 DFQATT and CDR2 SNEGSKA (reference sequence). The CDR3 spans 15 residues. The germline V and J ends were trimmed by 0 bases and 3 bases, with 14 bases remaining between them. CDR3 nucleotides: TGCAGTGCTAGAGATTGGGCCACCCGGTACTATGGCTACACCTTC. Protein product: CSARDWATRYYGYTF.

This clonotype was found a few times. The chain links TRBV12-3 or TRBV12-4 to TRBJ2-1; TRBD2 matches at 11 bases. There are 15 residues in the CDR3. The J segment lost 5 bases and the V segment lost 6 bases, leaving 6 bases of the junction unmatched. CDR3 region: CASRAGTSGNNEQFF. The CDR3 nucleotides read TGTGCCAGCAGAGCGGGGACTAGCGGCAACAATGAGCAGTTCTTC.

The chain employs TRBV12-3 or TRBV12-4 and TRBJ2-7; D unclear. The CDR3 has 12 residues. The ends were cut back, 6 bases at V and 6 bases at J, with 12 bases in the middle. CDR3 DNA: TGTGCCAGCAGCGCCCCCCTGGGCGAGCAGTACTTC. It yields the protein CASSAPLGEQYF.

The chain carries TRBV24-1 and TRBJ2-1; a weak D match, TRBD1 (7 bases). Germline V lookup: CDR1 KGHDR, CDR2 SFDVKD. With 4 bases removed from V and 1 base from J, the gap between germline ends came to 19 bases. The CDR3 covers 18 residues. The CDR3 spells CATSDRTDRAGSYNEQFF. CDR3 DNA sequence: TGTGCCACCAGTGACCGAACCGACAGGGCGGGATCCTACAATGAGCAGTTCTTC.

This chain links TRBV7-2 with TRBJ2-7; TRBD2 agrees at 8 bases. V lost 4 bases to trimming and J lost 7 bases; unmatched junction nucleotides: 12. Germline-derived CDR1 and CDR2 are SGHTA and FQGNSA. The CDR3 runs 15 residues. The DNA for the CDR3 is TGTGCCAGCAGCTCCATAGCGGGGACGCTGGAAGAGCAGTACTTC. Translating gives CASSSIAGTLEEQYF.

This clonotype was recorded at least ten times. The chain uses TRBV15 and TRBJ1-2; the match to TRBD1 covers 7 bases. V shed 3 bases, J shed 7 bases, and the junction held 14 bases outside the gene matches. Germline V gene data show CDR1 as LNHNV and CDR2 as YYDKDF (reference sequence). The length of the CDR3 is 16 residues. The CDR3 region is CATSRGQSRISGGYTF. CDR3 coding DNA: TGTGCCACCAGCAGGGGACAGAGTCGGATTTCGGGTGGCTACACCTTC.

This clonotype turned up a few times. This chain joins TRBV6-2 or TRBV6-3 and TRBJ2-2; maybe TRBD2 (5 bases). CDR1 is MNHEY and CDR2 is SVGEGT in the germline V gene. Deletions cut 6 bases from V and 10 bases from J, with 9 bases between. This CDR3 is built from 11 residues. CDR3 in DNA: TGTGCCAGCAGCCGGGGAGCGGAGCTGTTTTTT. This translates into CASSRGAELFF.